This entry describes one T cell receptor (beta chain). This clone was observed a few times. This clone's antigen is unknown. No qualities accompany the bases; no much larger clone lies one base away. These data originate in a study of blood T cell repertoires in COVID-19 (dated by TCRdb to the early 2020s). In the study overall: Samples covering the acute and convalescent phases of COVID-19 were provided by collaborators in the United States, Italy and Spain. The prospective study material was composed of cDNA or gDNA derived from T cells, B-cell-depleted T cells, or PBMCs. Deeply sampled blood TCRbeta repertoires from subjects exposed to, actively infected with, or recovered from COVID-19 were included in the dataset. The repertoires were released in a freely available public database intended as a resource for research on the immune response to SARS-CoV-2. Samples were obtained from the ongoing ImmuneRACE study (first 160 participants) and from over a thousand subjects provided by 6 global collaborators. A de-identified subject ID, COVID-19 status, age in years and sex were almost always included in the sample metadata. Where available, HLA class I and class II types were taken from metadata supplied by the sample provider and were not determined by assay-based typing. Points the paper makes about the study in general: Clinical and demographic metadata were provided uncurated, with the amount varying by source and participant.

TCRbeta CDR3 regions were amplified from genomic DNA using the immunoSEQ Assay, a bias-controlled multiplex PCR. Processing in the source paper ran as follows. Nucleated cell counts per sample were estimated from amplification of reference gene primers within the assay. Sequence reads were collapsed and filtered to measure the absolute abundance of every unique TCRbeta CDR3 rearrangement. For each sample, productive Simpson clonality was calculated as the square root of Simpson's diversity index across productive rearrangements. In its TCRdb copy, this immuneACCESS table keeps in-frame sequences only and misses some clones. Where compared with another copy, unresolved V genes explain less than half of these, and the others have no known cause. V and J calls and clone size are as listed in that table; D and trimming were resolved from the DNA. For this sample there are some 290,000 clones; roughly 86% appear just once. The ten largest clonotypes hold around 10% of the sample.

The V end gives up 4 bases and the J end 3 bases, leaving 4 bases in the junction not matched to a gene. Taken from the germline V gene (reference sequence), the CDR1 and CDR2 loops are GTSNPN and SVGIG. The CDR3 covers 13 residues, taking in both the cysteine and the phenylalanine. The DNA shown is the 39-base CDR3, in frame from base 1. One collaborating source in Seattle enrolled patients during active infection and followed them longitudinally through the course of disease. Collaborating institutions collected whole blood in K2EDTA tubes following their own protocols. Collaborator samples were shipped for TCRbeta analysis as frozen whole blood, isolated PBMCs, or DNA extracted from either sample type.

The chain is encoded by TRBV30 joined to TRBJ2-7; TRBD2 lines up with 9 middle nucleotides. Input material: peripheral blood. This clonotype was obtained from a woman aged 30 to 39 with COVID-19, enrolled during active disease. The nucleotides are TGTGCCTGGAAAAGCGGGGGGCGCTACGAGCAGTACTTC. Its translation is CAWKSGGRYEQYF.